The present T cell receptor (beta chain) was sequenced within a study of identical twins. This clonotype was seen a few times. Its target is unknown. MiXCR was run by TCRdb on the 5' RACE reads, yielding one entry per CDR3 protein. The table records around 570,000 distinct CDR3 sequences, nearly 10% of them present only once. The length of the CDR3 is 14 residues. After removal of 1 base from V and 6 bases from J, the junction contained 4 bases not matched to a gene. Germline CDR1 reads DFQATT; CDR2 reads SNEGSKA (reference sequence). Healthy Caucasians, and only they, were the donors. Study-wide points: Researchers reported excess low generation probability among twin-shared out-of-frame alpha sequences.

These data are also associated with another study on yellow fever vaccine responses in identical twins.

The chain carries TRBV20-1 and TRBJ2-1, with 9 bases matching TRBD2. The sequenced sample consisted of PBMCs. This clonotype was sampled from a woman aged 18-30 years in good health. CDR3 in DNA: TGCAGTGCTAGAGGTCTAGCGGGGCTCAATGAGCAGTTCTTC. Encoded protein: CSARGLAGLNEQFF.